Listed here are 30 T cell receptor beta chains from one sample, sequenced in a study of control samples from healthy donors and cancer patients. Some clones are missing from TCRdb's copy, which holds only in-frame ones; the method was immunoSEQ multiplex PCR. Here the sample spans tens of thousands of clones, about 88% being singletons. Source material: blood. These receptors all come from a woman in her forties or fifties in good health.

The rearrangement joins TRBV4-2 to TRBJ2-1; possibly TRBD1 or TRBD2 for D (6 bases each). The CDR3 extends over 18 amino acids. Looked up from germline, CDR1 is LGHNA and CDR2 is YNFKEQ. V was clipped by 0 bases and J by 2 bases, with 17 bases between them. CDR3 amino acids: CASSQEGGTSKPYNEQFF. Written as DNA, the CDR3 is TGTGCCAGCAGCCAAGAAGGGGGAACTAGCAAACCCTACAATGAGCAGTTCTTC.

The rearrangement links TRBV19 to TRBJ2-1; D is undetermined. The CDR3 contains 13 residues. In germline, CDR1 is LNHDA, CDR2 SQIVND (reference sequence). V was trimmed by 5 bases and J by 2 bases, leaving 7 bases between them. CDR3 sequence (DNA): TGTGCCAGTAGTGTCCGGGCCTACAATGAGCAGTTCTTC. This translates into CASSVRAYNEQFF. Full variable domain (missing parts from reference TRBV19 and TRBJ2-1): DGGITQSPKYLFRKEGQNVTLSCEQNLNHDAMYWYRQDPGQGLRLIYYSQIVNDFQKGDIAEGYSVSREKKESFPLTVTSAQKNPTAFYLCASSVRAYNEQFFGPGTRLTVL.

The chain is built from TRBV25-1 and TRBJ2-6; the match to TRBD1 covers 10 bases. CDR1 MGHDK and CDR2 SYGVNS come from the germline V gene. Losses at the gene ends were 4 bases for V and 0 bases for J; bases not matched to a gene: 6. This CDR3 has 18 residues. The CDR3 nucleotides are TGTGCCAGCAGTGGGGGACAGGGGCTAAGCTCTGGGGCCAACGTCCTGACTTTC. Its protein is CASSGGQGLSSGANVLTF. The full variable domain, with the rest looked up from reference TRBV25-1 and TRBJ2-6, is EADIYQTPRYLVIGTGKKITLECSQTMGHDKMYWYQQDPGMELHLIHYSYGVNSTEKGDLSSESTVSRIRTEHFPLTLESARPSHTSQYLCASSGGQGLSSGANVLTFGAGSRLTVL.

The CDR3 region has the DNA TGCGCCAGCAGCTTCCCGGGACAGGGGAACACTGAAGCTTTCTTT. Its translation: CASSFPGQGNTEAFF. The chain combines TRBV5-1 with TRBJ1-1; the match to TRBD1 covers 9 bases. V shed 2 bases and J 1 base; nucleotides not matched to a gene: 3. This CDR3 has 15 residues. Germline V gene lookup returns CDR1 SGHRS and CDR2 YFSETQ.

The rearrangement uses TRBV21-1 and TRBJ1-3. TRBV21-1 is labeled a pseudogene. This CDR3 has 9 residues. CDR3 DNA: TGTGCCAGCAGCCATCAGCGGTATTTT. It specifies CASSHQRYF.

The CDR3 reads CASSQEGGTSADTQYF. Written as DNA, the CDR3 is TGCGCCAGCAGCCAAGAAGGAGGGACTAGCGCAGATACGCAGTATTTT. The genes are TRBV4-3 and TRBJ2-3; TRBD2 agrees at 10 bases. This CDR3 contains 16 residues. CDR1 is LGHNA and CDR2 is YSLEER in the germline V gene. V shed 0 bases and J 4 bases; nucleotides not matched to a gene: 4.

In this sample, this clone turned up a few times. The V gene is TRBV4-3, the J gene TRBJ2-7, with D hard to call. The CDR3 is made up of 15 amino acids. Germline values: CDR1 LGHNA, CDR2 YSLEER. Trimming took 5 bases from V and 1 from J, leaving 15 bases between them. Here the CDR3 reads CASSFRLDRSYEQYF. The CDR3 DNA sequence: TGCGCCAGCAGCTTCCGCTTGGACCGATCCTACGAGCAGTACTTC.

The V gene is TRBV27, the J gene TRBJ1-2; D ambiguous. CDR3 length equals 13 residues. Trimming stripped 5 bases from V and 8 bases from J, with 15 bases between. Germline CDR1 and CDR2: MNHEY and SMNVEV (reference sequence). CDR3 sequence reads: CASSPPGFGGYTF. CDR3 coding DNA: TGTGCCAGCAGTCCCCCGGGGTTTGGAGGCTACACCTTC.

This clone was detected only once. The chain carries TRBV27 and TRBJ2-7; D may correspond to TRBD1 or TRBD2 (5 bases each). The CDR3 runs 14 residues. The germline V gene encodes CDR1 MNHEY and CDR2 SMNVEV (reference sequence). V shed 5 bases and J shed 3 bases, with 14 bases lying between them. Written as DNA, the CDR3 is TGTGCCAGCAGTCCCCGGGACCCAGACTACGAGCAGTACTTC. Translation: CASSPRDPDYEQYF.

The V gene is TRBV28, the J gene TRBJ2-5; maybe TRBD1 (6 bases). The CDR3 is 13 residues long. The ends were cut back, 8 bases at V and 2 bases at J, with 12 bases in the middle. The germline V gene has CDR1 MDHEN and CDR2 SYDVKM. The CDR3 region is CASAQGGQETQYF. The DNA for the CDR3 is TGTGCCAGCGCCCAAGGGGGACAAGAGACCCAGTACTTC.

This sequence joins TRBV12-3 or TRBV12-4 and TRBJ2-1; D gene uncertain. The V end was cut by 7 bases, the J end by 8 bases, with 12 bases between. This CDR3 spans 12 amino acids. The DNA of the CDR3 is TGTGCCAGCACCCGTCCGTTCGATGAGCAGTTCTTC. Its protein product is CASTRPFDEQFF.

A word on this clone: The sample has other DNA sequences that encode this CDR3 too. This chain joins TRBV12-3 or TRBV12-4 and TRBJ1-5; the D is unclear. V lost 2 bases and J 4 bases, leaving 6 bases between the germline ends. The CDR3 has 13 amino acids. As DNA, the CDR3 is TGTGCCAGCAGTTTAACGGGGAATCAGCCCCAGCATTTT. Its translation is CASSLTGNQPQHF.

The chain recombines TRBV15 with TRBJ2-1; 8 nucleotides agree with TRBD2. The length of the CDR3 is 18 residues. Unmatched junction bases numbered 15, after V lost 3 bases and J lost 5 bases. Germline V lookup: CDR1 LNHNV, CDR2 YYDKDF (reference sequence). DNA of the CDR3: TGTGCCACCAGCAGGCCAATCCGCCCTAGCGGGCTACACAATGAGCAGTTCTTC. This sequence encodes CATSRPIRPSGLHNEQFF.

The V and J genes are TRBV6-5 and TRBJ1-4; D uncertain. Germline-derived CDR1 and CDR2 are MNHEY and SVGAGI. The CDR3 covers 16 residues. Between the trimmed V and J ends, which lost 0 bases and 4 bases, there was a span of 12 bases. CDR3 sequence (DNA): TGTGCCAGCAGTTACTCGTCGGCAGGCCGTAATGAAAAACTGTTTTTT. The encoded protein is CASSYSSAGRNEKLFF.

There are a few counts of this clone. Other nucleotide sequences in the sample specify the same CDR3. The chain recombines TRBV5-1 with TRBJ2-2; 7 bases agree with TRBD2. The CDR3 has 17 amino acids. With 0 bases clipped from V and 4 bases from J, the junction kept 9 bases outside the gene matches. Germline V lookup: CDR1 SGHRS, CDR2 YFSETQ. The CDR3 spells CASSLDGRGDLTGELFF. DNA for the CDR3: TGCGCCAGCAGCTTGGATGGTCGGGGGGACCTCACCGGGGAGCTGTTTTTT.

V is TRBV7-2 and J is TRBJ2-5, with TRBD2 matching 7 bases. Germline V gene lookup returns CDR1 SGHTA and CDR2 FQGNSA. Germline trimming cut 8 bases from V and 2 bases from J; bases unmatched to any gene: 5. The CDR3 is made up of 13 amino acids. The CDR3 region is CASLASGQETQYF. The CDR3 region has the DNA TGTGCCAGCCTTGCTAGCGGACAAGAGACCCAGTACTTC.

V is TRBV28 and J is TRBJ1-2; D is perhaps TRBD1 (6 bases). Looked up from germline, CDR1 is MDHEN and CDR2 is SYDVKM. The CDR3 contains 15 residues. The V gene lost 2 bases and the J gene lost 3 bases, with 13 bases spanning the gap. In DNA form, the CDR3 reads TGTGCCAGCAGTTTACCTCAGGGGTTTGACTATGGCTACACCTTC. It specifies CASSLPQGFDYGYTF.

The chain is built from TRBV13 and TRBJ2-3; 9 nucleotides agree with TRBD2. This CDR3 has 18 amino acids. V shed 3 bases, J shed 1 base, and the junction held 11 bases outside the gene matches. The germline CDR1 and CDR2 sequences are PRHDT and FYEKMQ (reference sequence). The CDR3 DNA is TGTGCCAGCAGCTTCCCAGCAGGGACTAGCTTCGGCACAGATACGCAGTATTTT. Protein: CASSFPAGTSFGTDTQYF.

The chain recombines TRBV18 with TRBJ1-5; D may be TRBD1 (5 bases). V was shortened by 2 bases and J by 0 bases, with 17 bases between the two germline ends. The CDR3 loop spans 18 amino acids. The germline CDR1 and CDR2 sequences are KGHSH and LQKENI. CDR3 nucleotide sequence: TGTGCCAGCTCACCAGTTGGGGGAGCAAGACCTAGCAATCAGCCCCAGCATTTT. This codes for CASSPVGGARPSNQPQHF.

The CDR3 spells CASSSRGGTEETYNEQFF. CDR3 nucleotide sequence: TGTGCCAGCAGCAGTCGAGGCGGTACGGAGGAGACCTACAATGAGCAGTTCTTC. This rearrangement joins TRBV21-1 to TRBJ2-1; the table's D call, TRBD2, was not checked against the DNA. TRBV21-1 is annotated as a pseudogene. The CDR3 loop spans 18 amino acids.

The genes are TRBV19 and TRBJ1-1; 8 bases map to TRBD1. The length of the CDR3 is 15 residues. J gave up 4 bases and V 6 bases, and 10 bases lay outside the gene matches. Germline V gives CDR1 LNHDA, CDR2 SQIVND (reference sequence). CDR3 sequence reads: CASSGPGGAGTEAFF. The CDR3, as DNA: TGTGCCAGTAGCGGGCCAGGGGGCGCGGGCACTGAAGCTTTCTTT.

V is TRBV2 and J is TRBJ1-5; weak D call: TRBD1 (5 bases). V gave up 4 bases and J gave up 1 base, with 14 bases separating them. Germline CDR1 and CDR2: SNHLY and FYNNEI. This CDR3 is built from 16 residues. The CDR3 loop reads CASSGGATKSNQPQHF. In DNA, the CDR3 is TGTGCCAGCAGTGGAGGGGCGACGAAGAGCAATCAGCCCCAGCATTTT.

V gene TRBV12-3 or TRBV12-4 combines with J gene TRBJ1-1; TRBD1 is a possible D gene (6 bases). The CDR3 extends over 13 amino acids. Trimming took off 5 bases at V and 1 base at J, with 8 bases between the two ends. The CDR3 bases are TGTGCCAGCAGTCAGGGGTGGAACACTGAAGCTTTCTTT. Protein sequence: CASSQGWNTEAFF.

The chain joins TRBV12-5 to TRBJ2-5, with 8 bases that match TRBD2. Germline CDR1 LGHNT, CDR2 FRNRAP. This CDR3 spans 15 amino acids. V lost 2 bases to trimming and J lost 2 bases; unmatched junction nucleotides: 4. This CDR3 is CASGLSLAGQETQYF. The CDR3 region has the DNA TGTGCTAGTGGTTTGTCCTTAGCGGGACAAGAGACCCAGTACTTC.

The chain uses TRBV7-2 and TRBJ1-6, with TRBD1 as a possible D gene (6 bases). CDR3 size: 15 residues. V was shortened by 3 bases and J by 6 bases, with 12 bases between the two germline ends. The V gene's germline CDR1 is SGHTA and CDR2 FQGNSA. The CDR3 loop reads CASSFDRRVNSPLHF. CDR3 bases: TGTGCCAGCAGCTTCGACAGGCGAGTTAATTCACCCCTCCACTTT.

This rearrangement joins TRBV5-3 to TRBJ2-1; a weak D match, TRBD2 (6 bases). TRBV5-3 is sorted into the ORF group, with uncertain function. Trimming removed 0 bases at V and 8 bases at J, with 12 bases between. The CDR3 contains 14 residues. The CDR3 region has the DNA TGTGCCAGAAGCTTGGGGTGGCGGGACTATGAGCAGTTCTTC. This gives the protein CARSLGWRDYEQFF.

The rearrangement links TRBV10-3 to TRBJ2-3; D gene uncertain. This CDR3 is built from 14 residues. The germline gives CDR1 ENHRY, CDR2 SYGVKD. Between the trimmed V and J ends, which lost 3 bases and 2 bases, there was a span of 9 bases. CDR3 sequence reads: CAISDHADTDTQYF. CDR3 nucleotide sequence: TGTGCCATCAGTGACCATGCAGACACAGATACGCAGTATTTT.

This rearrangement joins TRBV7-2 to TRBJ2-7, with D unclear. The germline CDR1 and CDR2 sequences are SGHTA and FQGNSA. The CDR3 has 17 amino acids. V was cut by 2 bases and J by 0 bases, with 17 bases left in between. The CDR3, as DNA: TGTGCCAGCAGCTTACCGCCCCCGACAATTATCTCCTACGAGCAGTACTTC. It encodes CASSLPPPTIISYEQYF.

A few counts support this clone. The chain is built from TRBV5-1 and TRBJ2-7; D is uncertain. The ends were cut back, 0 bases at V and 6 bases at J, with 10 bases in the middle. The germline V gene has CDR1 SGHRS and CDR2 YFSETQ. This CDR3 contains 13 residues. CDR3 sequence: CASSLGSAREQYF. CDR3 nucleotides: TGCGCCAGCAGCTTGGGTTCTGCCCGCGAGCAGTACTTC.

The chain has TRBV5-1 and TRBJ2-6, with 12 bases matching TRBD1. Germline V gene sequence: CDR1 SGHRS, CDR2 YFSETQ. The CDR3 has 17 amino acids. V shed 4 bases and J 3 bases; nucleotides not matched to a gene: 5. CDR3 sequence: CASSAGTGGYGANVLTF. The CDR3, as DNA: TGCGCCAGCAGCGCGGGGACAGGGGGCTATGGGGCCAACGTCCTGACTTTC.